This TCR beta chain came from a study of T cells in Graves' hyperthyroidism and ophthalmopathy. From RNA transcripts, TCR beta CDR3 regions were amplified. When the TCR CDR3 underwent first-round RT-PCR, the HTBI primer set was used. TCRdb itself ran the multiplex PCR reads through MiXCR, one entry per CDR3 protein. Among about 560,000 distinct CDR3 sequences, approximately 15% were seen once, and the ten largest hold about 7%. There are a few counts of this clonotype. This may be a read error: a much more frequent sequence differs by one nucleotide. V lost 5 bases, J lost 2 bases, and 12 bases stayed unmatched. In germline, CDR1 is SEHNR, CDR2 FQNEAQ (reference sequence). The CDR3 extends over 17 amino acids.

What was sequenced was blood. The chain carries TRBV7-9 and TRBJ2-3; TRBD2 matches 8 bases. The clonotype comes from a young woman with Graves' hyperthyroidism. CDR3 DNA sequence: TGTGCCAGCAGCCCACACCTGACTAGCGCGTCCACAGATACGCAGTATTTT. Its translation is CASSPHLTSASTDTQYF.